This is a list of T cell receptor beta chains from one sample in a study of CD8+ T cells in alopecia areata. TCRdb's copy holds only in-frame clones and misses some; the assay was immunoSEQ multiplex PCR. The sample records about 190,000 clones, less than 70% being singletons. Sequencing was performed on CD4+ T cells sorted from blood, taken around week 50, from a patient treated with tofacitinib. Receptor source: a human donor with alopecia areata. CDR3s include the opening cysteine and the closing phenylalanine or tryptophan. A D gene is named only where the DNA matches it firmly. Some rows mark clone size as missing; the rest say once, few, many or name a class of expanded clone.

>TRBJ2-6|-|-|TRBV9
CASSGEGEGANVLTF
TGTGCCAGCAGCGGCGAGGGTGAGGGGGCCAACGTCCTGACTTTC
>TRBJ1-1|-|-|TRBV29-1
CSVRGRMNTEAFF
TGCAGCGTGAGAGGACGGATGAACACTGAAGCTTTCTTT
>TRBJ2-7|-|TRBD1|TRBV29-1
CSVQQGVGEQYF
TGCAGCGTACAACAGGGGGTTGGCGAGCAGTACTTC
>TRBJ1-6|-|TRBD1|TRBV15
CATSRDLQGAGSPLHF
TGTGCCACCAGCAGAGATTTGCAGGGGGCAGGGTCACCCCTCCACTTT
>TRBJ1-6|once|-|TRBV11-3
CASSLGQENYSSSYNSPLHF
TGTGCCAGCAGCTTAGGACAGGAAAATTATTCGAGCTCCTATAATTCACCCCTCCACTTT
>TRBJ2-1|-|-|TRBV29-1
CSVLGVLAYNEQFF
TGCAGCGTTCTAGGGGTTTTGGCTTACAATGAGCAGTTCTTC
>TRBJ2-3|-|TRBD2|TRBV4-3
CASSLGLASTDTQYF
TGCGCCAGCAGCCTTGGACTAGCTAGCACAGATACGCAGTATTTT
>TRBJ1-4|-|-|TRBV29-1
CSVGGANEKLFF
TGCAGCGTTGGCGGGGCGAATGAAAAACTGTTTTTT
>TRBJ1-6|few|-|TRBV30
CAWGSGASYNSPLHF
TGTGCCTGGGGCTCGGGGGCCTCCTATAATTCACCCCTCCACTTT
>TRBJ1-2|-|TRBD1|TRBV7-2
CASSWPDREGYGYTF
TGTGCCAGCAGCTGGCCGGACAGGGAAGGGTATGGCTACACCTTC
>TRBJ1-5|-|TRBD1|TRBV12-5
CASGFRRPGTGVQSNQPQHF
TGTGCTAGTGGTTTCCGCCGACCTGGGACAGGGGTCCAAAGCAATCAGCCCCAGCATTTT
>TRBJ2-3|-|-|TRBV11-2
CASSPGGTQYF
TGTGCCAGCAGCCCTGGTGGGACGCAGTATTTT
>TRBJ1-6|-|-|TRBV5-1
CASSADGSSYNSPLHF
TGCGCCAGCAGCGCGGACGGAAGCTCCTATAATTCACCCCTCCACTTT
>TRBJ1-2|-|TRBD1|TRBV29-1
CSVVPGQGRGYTF
TGCAGCGTTGTTCCGGGACAGGGAAGGGGCTACACCTTC
>TRBJ2-2|once|-|TRBV29-1
CSVAYKWAGELFF
TGCAGCGTCGCATATAAATGGGCCGGGGAGCTGTTTTTT
>TRBJ2-7|-|-|TRBV7-2
CASSLRTAEQYF
TGTGCCAGCAGCCTTCGGACTGCCGAGCAGTACTTC
>TRBJ2-1|-|-|TRBV6-1
CASSEAQEGSYNEQFF
TGTGCCAGCAGTGAAGCGCAGGAAGGTTCCTACAATGAGCAGTTCTTC
>TRBJ2-3|many|-|TRBV19
CASRNRGHTSTDTQYF
TGTGCCAGTAGGAACCGGGGACACACTAGCACAGATACGCAGTATTTT
>TRBJ2-3|-|TRBD2|TRBV4-3
CASSHLTGLAGAYTTDTQYF
TGCGCCAGCAGCCATCTCACCGGACTAGCGGGGGCCTATACCACAGATACGCAGTATTTT
>TRBJ2-5|once|-|TRBV27
CASSLSWRGETQYF
TGTGCCAGCAGTTTATCTTGGCGAGGAGAGACCCAGTACTTC
>TRBJ1-1|-|-|TRBV29-1
CSVGQRNTEAFF
TGCAGCGTTGGACAGAGGAACACTGAAGCTTTCTTT
>TRBJ2-5|-|-|TRBV2
CASREGETQYF
TGTGCCAGCAGAGAAGGGGAGACCCAGTACTTC
>TRBJ2-6|-|-|TRBV6-1
CATFPRASGANVLTF
TGTGCCACGTTCCCCAGGGCCTCTGGGGCCAACGTCCTGACTTTC
>TRBJ1-4|once|-|TRBV4-2
CASSAMPGVLEKLFF
TGTGCCAGCAGCGCCATGCCAGGGGTTCTTGAAAAACTGTTTTTT
>TRBJ2-7|-|-|TRBV5-6
CASRPRVSNYEQYF
TGTGCCAGCAGACCCAGGGTGTCGAACTACGAGCAGTACTTC
>TRBJ2-2|once|TRBD1|TRBV27
CASTLEPGQGGLFF
TGTGCCAGCACTCTAGAACCCGGACAGGGGGGGCTGTTTTTT
>TRBJ1-2|-|-|TRBV25-1
CATSGTFYGYTF
TGTGCCACTTCAGGGACCTTTTATGGCTACACCTTC
>TRBJ1-1|-|-|TRBV5-1
CASSPGGSEGRTEAFF
TGCGCCAGCAGCCCCGGCGGGTCGGAAGGGAGGACTGAAGCTTTCTTT
>TRBJ1-2|-|-|TRBV4-3
CASSQESRTGNYGYTF
TGCGCCAGCAGCCAAGAGTCACGAACAGGAAACTATGGCTACACCTTC
>TRBJ2-5|-|-|TRBV7-2
CASSRASAGRYETQYF
TGTGCCAGCAGCCGCGCGTCGGCGGGTCGGTACGAGACCCAGTACTTC
>TRBJ2-7|-|TRBD2|TRBV5-1
CASSQTSGRYEQYF
TGCGCCAGCAGCCAGACTAGCGGGAGGTACGAGCAGTACTTC
>TRBJ2-2|-|-|TRBV7-2
CASSLEKANTGELFF
TGTGCCAGCAGCTTAGAGAAGGCGAACACCGGGGAGCTGTTTTTT
>TRBJ1-2|-|-|TRBV4-1
CASSQFRDEGYGYTF
TGCGCCAGCAGCCAATTCCGGGACGAGGGGTATGGCTACACCTTC
>TRBJ1-4|-|-|TRBV15
CATSRAPEPNEKLFF
TGTGCCACCAGCAGAGCTCCAGAGCCTAATGAAAAACTGTTTTTT
>TRBJ2-1|-|-|TRBV6-5
CASSYSRFSTYNEQFF
TGTGCCAGCAGTTACTCTCGGTTTTCGACCTACAATGAGCAGTTCTTC
>TRBJ2-5|-|-|TRBV6-6
CASSYVGPQETQYF
TGTGCCAGCAGTTACGTGGGGCCGCAAGAGACCCAGTACTTC
>TRBJ1-1|-|-|TRBV30
CAWRTRENTEAFF
TGTGCCTGGAGGACCAGGGAAAACACTGAAGCTTTCTTT
>TRBJ1-2|-|-|TRBV11-2
CASSLGGVYGYTF
TGTGCCAGCAGCTTAGGTGGGGTCTATGGCTACACCTTC
>TRBJ2-5|few|-|TRBV7-6
CASSPPWTGPSLQETQYF
TGTGCCAGCAGCCCACCATGGACCGGACCGAGTCTCCAAGAGACCCAGTACTTC
>TRBJ2-4|-|-|TRBV9
CASSVETGENIQYF
TGTGCCAGCAGCGTAGAAACAGGCGAAAACATTCAGTACTTC
>TRBJ2-3|-|-|TRBV29-1
CSVEWGGRGTDTQYF
TGCAGCGTTGAGTGGGGGGGCCGCGGCACAGATACGCAGTATTTT
>TRBJ1-1|-|-|TRBV30
CAWSVRGREAFF
TGTGCCTGGAGTGTACGGGGGAGGGAAGCTTTCTTT
>TRBJ1-1|-|-|TRBV19
CASSILSPGATEAFF
TGTGCCAGTAGTATTTTGTCCCCGGGGGCTACTGAAGCTTTCTTT
>TRBJ1-1|-|-|TRBV30
CAWSSWGAVVNTEAFF
TGTGCCTGGAGTTCATGGGGGGCGGTGGTGAACACTGAAGCTTTCTTT
>TRBJ2-7|-|-|TRBV11-2
CASTQTATYEQYF
TGTGCCAGCACCCAGACAGCTACCTACGAGCAGTACTTC
>TRBJ1-2|once|-|TRBV29-1
CSVSTPTGGYTF
TGCAGCGTGTCCACACCGACGGGTGGCTACACCTTC
>TRBJ1-2|-|-|TRBV29-1
CSARPPGTGGYTF
TGCAGCGCCCGACCTCCGGGGACGGGTGGCTACACCTTC
>TRBJ1-5|many|TRBD1|TRBV7-9
CASSLSGQGGQPQHF
TGTGCCAGCAGCTTATCGGGTCAGGGGGGTCAGCCCCAGCATTTT